The clone carrying this TCR beta chain was counted a few times. Its cognate antigen is unknown. The data were taken from a study of blood T cells in healthy people across ages. PCR was performed a second time for roughly 6 to 12 cycles using a sample-barcoded 5' primer and a J-beta primer mix. The template-switch adaptor was a 5' adaptor with 12 random nucleotides. It tagged each cDNA molecule. TCRdb reprocessed the 5' RACE reads via MiXCR and lists one record per CDR3 protein. Of fewer than 900,000 distinct CDR3 sequences in the sample, approximately 43% were seen once. Study-level findings and limits: TCR beta diversity was tightly associated with the proportion of naive T cells.

Trimming left V 3 bases short and J 7 bases short, with 13 bases between. Per the germline V gene, CDR1 is LGHNA and CDR2 is YNFKEQ. This CDR3 has 13 residues. Roughly 10 milliliters was the volume of peripheral blood drawn from each donor. In each sample, at least 7 million PBMCs were isolated. What was sequenced was blood. The receptor comes from an older woman in good health. The genes are TRBV4-2 and TRBJ2-7, with a tentative D call TRBD2 (5 bases). CDR3 region: CASSHDLTGEQYF. DNA for the CDR3: TGTGCCAGCAGCCACGACTTGACGGGAGAGCAGTACTTC.